The rows below give T cell receptor beta chains drawn from one sample of a study of blood T cell repertoires in COVID-19. Using immunoSEQ multiplex PCR, the repertoire was profiled, and TCRdb retains in-frame clones only, with some absent. The table has some 17,000 clones, roughly 89% seen once. Sequenced sample: peripheral blood. The receptors shown here come from a man between 60 and 70 years old with active COVID-19. The CDR3 runs from the conserved cysteine through the conserved F or W. Fields, in order: V gene, J gene, D gene, clone size, CDR3 protein, CDR3 DNA. D genes are given only for firm matches. Only part of the rows carry a size: once, few, many, or a class if the clone is expanded.

TRBV7-2	TRBJ2-1	NA	once	CASSQPAGSSYNEQFF	TGTGCCAGCAGCCAACCCGCGGGGAGCTCCTACAATGAGCAGTTCTTC
TRBV6-5	TRBJ2-7	TRBD2	NA	CASSYGGGAGDEQYF	TGTGCCAGCAGTTACGGGGGAGGGGCCGGAGACGAGCAGTACTTC
TRBV7-8	TRBJ2-2	TRBD2	few	CASSLSIRAGGRTGELFF	TGTGCCAGCAGCTTAAGTATAAGGGCGGGAGGACGCACCGGGGAGCTGTTTTTT
TRBV10-3	TRBJ2-5	TRBD1	NA	CAIRDQGQGQETQYF	TGTGCCATCAGGGACCAGGGACAGGGCCAGGAGACCCAGTACTTC
TRBV7-3	TRBJ2-1	TRBD2	NA	CASSRTSGYNEQFF	TGTGCCAGCAGCCGGACTAGCGGGTACAATGAGCAGTTCTTC
TRBV5-4	TRBJ2-2	NA	NA	CASSLAGGNTGELFF	TGTGCCAGCAGCTTGGCCGGGGGAAACACCGGGGAGCTGTTTTTT
TRBV5-4	TRBJ2-3	NA	NA	CASSPRQLGTDTQYF	TGTGCCAGCAGCCCACGACAGTTGGGCACAGATACGCAGTATTTT
TRBV9	TRBJ2-1	TRBD2	NA	CASSSLAGDINEQFF	TGTGCCAGCAGCTCACTAGCGGGAGACATCAATGAGCAGTTCTTC
TRBV19	TRBJ2-7	TRBD1	NA	CASSPRGQATYEQYF	TGTGCCAGTAGTCCCAGGGGACAGGCCACCTACGAGCAGTACTTC
TRBV11-3	TRBJ2-2	NA	NA	CASSATNTGELFF	TGTGCCAGCAGCGCCACTAACACCGGGGAGCTGTTTTTT
TRBV9	TRBJ1-6	NA	NA	CASSSGLMDSPLHF	TGTGCCAGCAGTTCGGGACTCATGGATTCACCCCTCCACTTT
TRBV14	TRBJ1-1	NA	NA	CASSQVPGANTEAFF	TGTGCCAGCAGCCAAGTTCCGGGTGCGAACACTGAAGCTTTCTTT
TRBV13	TRBJ2-5	NA	NA	CASSVKSGSKETQYF	TGTGCCAGCAGTGTAAAAAGCGGTTCGAAAGAGACCCAGTACTTC
TRBV6-6	TRBJ2-3	TRBD1	NA	CASSPRTGLTDTQYF	TGTGCCAGCAGTCCCCGGACAGGGTTAACAGATACGCAGTATTTT
TRBV18	TRBJ2-2	TRBD1	NA	CASSPTGVDTGELFF	TGTGCCAGCTCACCGACAGGGGTGGACACCGGGGAGCTGTTTTTT
TRBV30	TRBJ2-7	TRBD1	NA	CAWSGSGTAISYEQYF	TGTGCCTGGTCGGGCAGTGGGACAGCCATCTCCTACGAGCAGTACTTC
TRBV6-2/TRBV6-3	TRBJ2-7	NA	NA	CASSYLQGYEQYF	TGTGCCAGCAGTTACCTACAGGGCTACGAGCAGTACTTC
TRBV5-6	TRBJ2-5	NA	once	CASGDIQETQYF	TGTGCCAGCGGGGACATCCAAGAGACCCAGTACTTC
TRBV27	TRBJ2-1	TRBD1	NA	CASGKQGGEQFF	TGTGCCAGCGGGAAACAGGGGGGTGAGCAGTTCTTC
TRBV5-1	TRBJ2-3	NA	NA	CASSSPGGPTDTQYF	TGCGCCAGCAGCTCCCCGGGGGGCCCCACAGATACGCAGTATTTT
TRBV19	TRBJ2-1	NA	NA	CASSMEGLTSADEQFF	TGTGCCAGTAGTATGGAGGGACTGACTTCGGCGGATGAGCAGTTCTTC
TRBV6-5	TRBJ1-6	NA	NA	CASRIGTYNSPLHF	TGTGCCAGCCGGATTGGGACTTATAATTCACCCCTCCACTTT
TRBV9	TRBJ2-2	TRBD1	NA	CASSSGQGASGELFF	TGTGCCAGCTCGTCGGGACAGGGGGCTTCCGGGGAGCTGTTTTTT
TRBV7-3	TRBJ1-6	NA	NA	CASSLRSQWDSPLHF	TGTGCCAGCAGCTTAAGGAGTCAGTGGGATTCACCCCTCCACTTT
TRBV4-1	TRBJ1-1	NA	NA	CASSHLISVTEAFF	TGCGCCAGCAGCCATCTTATCTCGGTCACTGAAGCTTTCTTT
TRBV2	TRBJ2-1	TRBD2	NA	CARLFLSAGDSYNEQFF	TGTGCCAGACTCTTCCTCTCTGCGGGAGATTCCTACAATGAGCAGTTCTTC
TRBV6-2/TRBV6-3	TRBJ1-1	NA	NA	CASSYRSGMNTEAFF	TGTGCCAGCAGTTACAGGTCGGGAATGAACACTGAAGCTTTCTTT
TRBV6-6	TRBJ1-1	TRBD1	once	CASSRGDRGLDTEAFF	TGTGCCAGCAGTCGCGGAGACAGGGGTTTAGACACTGAAGCTTTCTTT
TRBV2	TRBJ1-3	TRBD1	NA	CASSGGTGGPGNTIYF	TGTGCCAGCAGTGGCGGGACAGGGGGACCTGGAAACACCATATATTTT
TRBV9	TRBJ1-1	NA	NA	CASSFRSDRSEAFF	TGTGCCAGCAGCTTCAGGTCCGACAGGAGTGAAGCTTTCTTT
TRBV5-1	TRBJ1-4	TRBD1	few	CASSSLGQGELFF	TGCGCCAGCAGCTCTCTAGGACAGGGGGAACTGTTTTTT
TRBV12-1	TRBJ2-3	NA	few	CASIRGLAGAVDTQYF	TGTGCCAGCATCCGGGGACTAGCGGGAGCTGTGGATACGCAGTATTTT
TRBV28	TRBJ1-1	NA	NA	CATPRTANTEAFF	TGTGCCACCCCCCGGACAGCTAACACTGAAGCTTTCTTT
TRBV27	TRBJ1-6	NA	NA	CASTDRGMYNSPLHF	TGTGCCAGCACCGACCGGGGGATGTATAATTCACCCCTCCACTTT
TRBV19	TRBJ1-1	NA	NA	CASSPRGGTEAFF	TGTGCCAGTAGTCCAAGGGGGGGGACTGAAGCTTTCTTT
TRBV4-3	TRBJ2-3	TRBD1	NA	CASSQEDRATDTQYF	TGCGCCAGCAGCCAAGAGGACAGGGCCACAGATACGCAGTATTTT
TRBV30	TRBJ2-5	NA	NA	CAWSTAVETQYF	TGTGCCTGGAGTACGGCGGTGGAGACCCAGTACTTC
TRBV6-5	TRBJ1-5	TRBD1	NA	CASRETGAGQPQHF	TGTGCCAGCAGGGAGACAGGGGCCGGGCAGCCCCAGCATTTT
TRBV12-5	TRBJ1-6	TRBD1	NA	CASGLQIGTGDVSPLHF	TGTGCTAGTGGTTTGCAGATCGGGACAGGGGATGTCTCACCCCTCCACTTT
TRBV11-2	TRBJ1-1	NA	NA	CASSFGAGMNTEAFF	TGTGCCAGCAGCTTCGGCGCGGGCATGAACACTGAAGCTTTCTTT
TRBV5-6	TRBJ1-2	NA	NA	CASLQHPAGVYGYTF	TGTGCCAGCTTGCAGCACCCTGCGGGAGTCTATGGCTACACCTTC
TRBV30	TRBJ2-1	TRBD2	few	CAWSKGLAVDEQFF	TGTGCCTGGAGCAAGGGACTAGCGGTCGATGAGCAGTTCTTC